The present T cell receptor (beta chain) was sequenced within a study of cytomegalovirus exposure and HLA in healthy donors. Overall study: Across almost 400 genotyped donors, 81% landed in the Caucasian-associated ancestry cluster.

The CDR3 length is 15 residues. CDR1 is LGHNA, CDR2 YNFKEQ, per germline. V lost 2 bases and J 0 bases, leaving 11 bases between the germline ends. Primers for the PCR totalled 60 Vbeta and 13 Jbeta. TCRdb's copy holds only in-frame clones and misses some; the assay was immunoSEQ multiplex PCR. Among tens of thousands of clones, roughly 74% were seen once, and the ten largest hold roughly a quarter. Sequencing was performed on PBMCs. The rearrangement uses TRBV4-2 and TRBJ2-7; no definite D call. The receptor was derived from a woman aged 40-49 years in good health and CMV-seropositive. The CDR3: CASSQSRGDSYEQYF. The CDR3 DNA sequence: TGTGCCAGCAGCCAATCACGCGGAGACTCCTACGAGCAGTACTTC.